This TCR beta chain was obtained from a study of shared clonotypes between healthy human individuals. In the study's own analysis: Sequence data from immunoSEQ were junction-only and lacked quality scores; consequently, filtering differed. The table came from immunoSEQ multiplex PCR; TCRdb's copy has only in-frame clones and leaves some out. The DNA gave D and trimming, while V, J and clone size come from that table. The table has millions of clones, less than 95% seen once. The CDR3 has 13 residues. Trimming pared 4 bases from V and 7 bases from J, leaving 11 bases between. CDR1 and CDR2 (germline): SGHDT, YYEEEE. This clone showed up just once. Its antigen is currently unknown. Overall study findings and caveats: Generation probability values for non-shared clonotypes were lower than those for clonotypes shared by all four donors. Naive subsets generally had larger estimated richness than memory subsets.

Positively selected for CCR7, the CD45RO-negative cells used as naive CD8 cells excluded terminally differentiated effector memory CD45RA+ cells. Only Caucasian adults living in Nashville, Tennessee served as donors. The chain combines TRBV5-6 with TRBJ2-2, with D maybe TRBD1 (6 bases). The sequenced material came from naive CD8+ T cells sorted from blood. The TCR was taken from a man younger than 35 in good health. CDR3 DNA sequence: TGTGCCAGCAGCCCTGGACAGCTCGGGGAGCTGTTTTTT. As protein: CASSPGQLGELFF.